Listed here are 10 T cell receptor beta chains from one sample, sequenced in a study of blood T cell repertoires in COVID-19. The protocol was immunoSEQ multiplex PCR, while the TCRdb copy is restricted to in-frame clones and leaves out a portion. The table has around 320,000 clones, roughly 85% seen once. The sample was peripheral blood. The receptor source for this set is a human donor in a cohort sampled during active COVID-19.

The rearrangement uses TRBV11-3 and TRBJ2-3; TRBD2 is a possible D gene (5 bases). Trimming stripped 5 bases from V and 0 bases from J, with 18 bases between. Germline V gene sequence: CDR1 SGHNT, CDR2 YENEEA. This CDR3 spans 17 amino acids. CDR3: CASSEEGSLGSTDTQYF. The CDR3 region has the DNA TGTGCCAGCAGCGAAGAGGGTAGTTTGGGGAGCACAGATACGCAGTATTTT.

The chain has TRBV7-9 and TRBJ1-6; 7 bases line up with TRBD1. The CDR3 sequence is 16 residues long. V shed 2 bases and J 5 bases; nucleotides not matched to a gene: 6. Per the germline V gene, CDR1 is SEHNR and CDR2 is FQNEAQ (reference sequence). The DNA of the CDR3 is TGTGCCAGCAGCTTATTAGGGACAGCCAATAATTCACCCCTCCACTTT. Amino acids: CASSLLGTANNSPLHF.

The V gene is TRBV2, the J gene TRBJ1-2, with D possibly TRBD1 on 6 matching bases. The CDR3 is made up of 13 amino acids. Germline V CDR1 and CDR2: SNHLY, FYNNEI. V was pared by 4 bases and J by 8 bases, with 14 bases between. The CDR3 protein is CASSGEGVYGYTF. In DNA form, the CDR3 reads TGTGCCAGCAGTGGGGAGGGGGTTTACGGCTACACCTTC.

The J gene is TRBJ2-3, the V gene TRBV27; D perhaps matches TRBD1 (5 bases). Trimming stripped 6 bases from V and 6 bases from J, with 10 bases between. In germline, CDR1 is MNHEY, CDR2 SMNVEV (reference sequence). This CDR3 comprises 12 residues. The CDR3 here is CASSPWGDTQYF. In DNA, the CDR3 is TGTGCCAGCAGCCCTTGGGGCGATACGCAGTATTTT.

J is TRBJ2-3 and V is TRBV4-1, with 12 bases fitting TRBD2. Germline CDR1 is MGHRA and CDR2 is YSYEKL. Losses at the gene ends were 2 bases for V and 8 bases for J; bases not matched to a gene: 14. The CDR3 loop spans 18 amino acids. CDR3 sequence: CASSQFGQPGLAGGTQYF. DNA of the CDR3: TGCGCCAGCAGCCAATTCGGACAGCCGGGACTAGCGGGTGGTACGCAGTATTTT.

The V call is TRBV19, the J call TRBJ2-7; 8 bases align to TRBD1. V shed 8 bases, J shed 2 bases, and the junction held 2 bases outside the gene matches. This CDR3 spans 12 amino acids. CDR1 is LNHDA and CDR2 is SQIVND in the germline V gene (reference sequence). In nucleotides, the CDR3 is TGTGCCAGTTCGGACAGGGCCTACGAGCAGTACTTC. Its translation is CASSDRAYEQYF. Full variable domain (remainder filled in from reference TRBV19 and TRBJ2-7): DGGITQSPKYLFRKEGQNVTLSCEQNLNHDAMYWYRQDPGQGLRLIYYSQIVNDFQKGDIAEGYSVSREKKESFPLTVTSAQKNPTAFYLCASSDRAYEQYFGPGTRLTVT.

The rearrangement uses TRBV6-5 and TRBJ2-1; the D gene is possibly TRBD1 (5 bases). V was cut by 6 bases and J by 1 base, with 10 bases left in between. This CDR3 spans 14 amino acids. Per germline, CDR1 MNHEY and CDR2 SVGAGI. The CDR3 nucleotides read TGTGCCAGCAGCCCATACAGGTCCTACAATGAGCAGTTCTTC. Amino acid sequence: CASSPYRSYNEQFF.

V and J are TRBV30 and TRBJ2-7; the D gene is possibly TRBD1 (6 bases). Between the trimmed V and J ends, which lost 2 bases and 4 bases, there was a span of 15 bases. CDR3 size: 14 residues. From germline, CDR1 is GTSNPN and CDR2 SVGIG (reference sequence). The CDR3 DNA is TGTGCCTGGAGTCCGAAGAGTACAGGGTACGAGCAGTACTTC. This translates into CAWSPKSTGYEQYF.

CDR3: CASSQTTGMNTEAFF. The CDR3 region has the DNA TGCGCCAGCAGCCAAACCACAGGGATGAACACTGAAGCTTTCTTT. The V gene is TRBV4-1, the J gene TRBJ1-1; a weak D match, TRBD1 (6 bases). The CDR3 extends over 15 amino acids. The germline V and J ends were trimmed by 2 bases and 0 bases, with 10 bases remaining between them. Germline-derived CDR1 and CDR2 are MGHRA and YSYEKL.

DNA of the CDR3: TGTGCCATCAGTGATACAGGGGGCAAGGGTGAAGCTTTCTTT. Protein sequence: CAISDTGGKGEAFF. This chain joins TRBV10-3 and TRBJ1-1; 9 bases are shared with TRBD1. The CDR3 spans 14 residues. The V segment lost 3 bases and the J segment 7 bases; nucleotides outside the gene matches: 6. Germline CDR1 ENHRY, CDR2 SYGVKD.